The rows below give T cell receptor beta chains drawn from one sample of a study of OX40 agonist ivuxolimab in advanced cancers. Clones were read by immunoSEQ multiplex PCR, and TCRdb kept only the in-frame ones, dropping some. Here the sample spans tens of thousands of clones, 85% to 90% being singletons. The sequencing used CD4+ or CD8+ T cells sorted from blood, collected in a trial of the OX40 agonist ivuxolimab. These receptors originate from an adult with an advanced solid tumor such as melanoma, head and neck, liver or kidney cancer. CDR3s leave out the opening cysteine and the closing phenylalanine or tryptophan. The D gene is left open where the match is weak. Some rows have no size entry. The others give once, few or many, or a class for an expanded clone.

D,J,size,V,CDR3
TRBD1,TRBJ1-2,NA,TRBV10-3,AIGAGGLNYGYT
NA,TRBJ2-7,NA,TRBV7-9,ASSAGRKPYEQY
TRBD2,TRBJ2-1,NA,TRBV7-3,ASRRNLQAGGQRNEQF
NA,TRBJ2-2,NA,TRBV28,ASSLGGQGYELF
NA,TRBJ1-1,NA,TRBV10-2,ASRKGIRGNTEAF
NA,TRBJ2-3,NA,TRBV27,ASSFMGEPDTQY
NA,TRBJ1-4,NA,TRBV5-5,ASSLVRIGAFNEKLF
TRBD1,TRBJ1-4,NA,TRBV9,ASSEAGTGFDEKLF
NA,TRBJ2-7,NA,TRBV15,ATSRGTVPGVYEQY
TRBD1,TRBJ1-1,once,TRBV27,ASNQRGPPPKNEAF
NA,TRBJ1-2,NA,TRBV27,ASVDGSNYGYT
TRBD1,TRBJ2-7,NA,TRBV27,ASKVGSGTGSYEQY
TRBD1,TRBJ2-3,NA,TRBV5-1,ASSSGQGQDTQY
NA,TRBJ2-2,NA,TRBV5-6,ASSLLGTGELF
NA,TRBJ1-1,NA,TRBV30,AWSVGAPLHLV
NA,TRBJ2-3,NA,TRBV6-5,ASSYFGPEADTQY
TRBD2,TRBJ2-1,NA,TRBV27,ASSLSSGRMYEQF
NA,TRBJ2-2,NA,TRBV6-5,ASSSDREGGELF
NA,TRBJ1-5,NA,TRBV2,ASSEGGQIQPQH
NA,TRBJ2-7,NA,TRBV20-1,SARRGGEQY
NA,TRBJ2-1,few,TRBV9,ASSVDWLTGNEQF
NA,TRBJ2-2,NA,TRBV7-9,ASSLRVADYTGELF
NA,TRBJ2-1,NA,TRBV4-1,ASSHIQRSSYNEQF
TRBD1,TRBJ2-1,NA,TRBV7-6,ASSFRQHRGMGEQF
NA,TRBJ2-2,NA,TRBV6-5,ASRRGYTGELF
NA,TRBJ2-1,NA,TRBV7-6,ASSPGVLEEQF
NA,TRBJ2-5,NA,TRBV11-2,ASSLTLALRETQY
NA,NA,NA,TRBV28,ASIGPSSYEQY
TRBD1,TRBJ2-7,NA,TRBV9,ASSPWTGSYEQY
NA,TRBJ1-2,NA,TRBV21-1,ATRWRGNYGYT
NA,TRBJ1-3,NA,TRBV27,ASLWGLSGNTIY
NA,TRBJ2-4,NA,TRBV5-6,ASSFGTGPNIQY
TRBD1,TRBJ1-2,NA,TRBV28,ASSLTGDYGYT
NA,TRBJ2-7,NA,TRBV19,ASSPGTALPYEQY
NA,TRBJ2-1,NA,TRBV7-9,ASSSRYYNEQF
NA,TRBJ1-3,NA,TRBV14,ASNSRTDGNTIY
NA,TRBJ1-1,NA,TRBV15,ATSRDWRGTDTEAF
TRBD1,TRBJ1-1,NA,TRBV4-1,ASSHPQGGGTEAF
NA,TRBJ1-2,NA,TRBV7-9,ASSPGNGQNPYGYT
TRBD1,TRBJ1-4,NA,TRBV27,ASSSSGTEINEKLF
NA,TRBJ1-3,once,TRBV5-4,ASSPGWGASGNTIY
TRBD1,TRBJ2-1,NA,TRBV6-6,ASSPLNRGSYNEQF
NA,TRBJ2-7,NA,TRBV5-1,ASSSTIDLTYEQY
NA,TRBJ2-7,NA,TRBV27,ASSFLSGDRGAYEQY
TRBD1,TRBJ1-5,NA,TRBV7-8,ASSLLPGQGQPQH
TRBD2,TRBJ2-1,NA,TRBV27,ASRTSGRDNEQF
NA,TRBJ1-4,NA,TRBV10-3,AIRSGEGIMGEKLF
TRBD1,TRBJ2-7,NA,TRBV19,ASRETGSYEQY
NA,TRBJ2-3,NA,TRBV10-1,ASSPPDTSTDTQY
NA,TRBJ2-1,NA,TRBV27,ASSLRASPYNEQF
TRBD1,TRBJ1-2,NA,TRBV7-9,ASSLEGTVYGYT
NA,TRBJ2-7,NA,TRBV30,AWSKWGEQY